A single sample is the source of the 11 T cell receptor beta chains below, sequenced in a study of OX40 agonist ivuxolimab in advanced cancers. Clones were sequenced by immunoSEQ multiplex PCR, and TCRdb holds only the in-frame ones, with some missing. This table holds about 70,000 clones, roughly 77% found once. The starting material was CD4+ or CD8+ T cells sorted from blood, obtained in a trial of the OX40 agonist ivuxolimab. These TCRs come from an adult with an advanced solid tumor such as melanoma, head and neck, liver or kidney cancer.

This clone has only a few counts. This chain uses TRBV5-1 with TRBJ2-7; the D is unclear. With 4 bases removed from V and 3 bases from J, the gap between germline ends came to 17 bases. CDR1 is SGHRS, CDR2 YFSETQ, per germline. There are 15 residues in the CDR3. The CDR3 nucleotides are TGCGCCAGCAGCCCGGACCCCCAGGATCACTACGAGCAGTACTTC. The encoded protein is CASSPDPQDHYEQYF.

The rearrangement uses TRBV14 and TRBJ1-1; D uncertain. Germline lookup yields CDR1 SGHDN and CDR2 FVKESK. Deletions cut 6 bases from V and 2 bases from J, with 13 bases between. The CDR3 is made up of 14 amino acids. The CDR3 nucleotides read TGTGCCAGCAGAAGCTCACGGGGAAACACTGAAGCTTTCTTT. This gives the protein CASRSSRGNTEAFF.

This chain uses TRBV9 with TRBJ2-7; a possible D gene is TRBD2 (6 bases). In germline, CDR1 is SGDLS, CDR2 YYNGEE. The length of the CDR3 is 15 residues. V shed 4 bases and J shed 0 bases, with 14 bases lying between them. The CDR3 DNA follows: TGTGCCAGCAGCCCGACATGGGACTCCTCCTACGAGCAGTACTTC. It yields the protein CASSPTWDSSYEQYF.

This chain uses TRBV6-5 with TRBJ1-1; D is ambiguous. The ends were cut back, 6 bases at V and 4 bases at J, with 15 bases in the middle. This CDR3 has 14 amino acids. Germline V gene data show CDR1 as MNHEY and CDR2 as SVGAGI. The CDR3 region is CASRELDAGTEAFF. The CDR3 DNA reads TGTGCCAGCAGGGAACTGGACGCGGGCACTGAAGCTTTCTTT.

The V gene is TRBV9, the J gene TRBJ2-3; D call uncertain. Germline V gives CDR1 SGDLS, CDR2 YYNGEE. Trimming left V 4 bases short and J 4 bases short, with 13 bases between. CDR3 length equals 14 residues. CDR3 DNA sequence: TGTGCCAGCAGCTTAGGACCTGCCCCAGATACGCAGTATTTT. This gives the protein CASSLGPAPDTQYF. The full variable domain, with the rest looked up from reference TRBV9 and TRBJ2-3, is DSGVTQTPKHLITATGQRVTLRCSPRSGDLSVYWYQQSLDQGLQFLIQYYNGEERAKGNILERFSAQQFPDLHSELNLSSLELGDSALYFCASSLGPAPDTQYFGPGTRLTVL.

The rearrangement uses TRBV29-1 and TRBJ2-5; D not resolved. The CDR3 sequence is 12 residues long. V lost 7 bases and J lost 2, with 11 bases in between. Germline V lookup: CDR1 SQVTM, CDR2 ANQGSEA. CDR3 DNA sequence: TGCAGCGCCACGCCTGGACAAGAGACCCAGTACTTC. This gives the protein CSATPGQETQYF.

The gene calls are TRBV7-2 and TRBJ2-1; no definite D call. Germline-derived CDR1 and CDR2 are SGHTA and FQGNSA. CDR3 length: 17 residues. V was clipped by 2 bases and J by 0 bases, with 14 bases between them. The CDR3 region has the DNA TGTGCCAGCAGCTTAAACCCCTCCCGGAGCTCCTACAATGAGCAGTTCTTC. Translation gives CASSLNPSRSSYNEQFF. Supplemented by reference TRBV7-2 and TRBJ2-1, the full variable domain reads GAGVSQSPSNKVTEKGKDVELRCDPISGHTALYWYRQSLGQGLEFLIYFQGNSAPDKSGLPSDRFSAERTGGSVSTLTIQRTQQEDSAVYLCASSLNPSRSSYNEQFFGPGTRLTVL.

The rearrangement uses TRBV7-3 and TRBJ2-4, with D possibly TRBD2 on 6 matching bases. This CDR3 spans 14 amino acids. Trimming stripped 5 bases from V and 8 bases from J, with 16 bases between. The V gene's germline CDR1 is SGHTA and CDR2 FQGTGA. The CDR3 region is CASSPTDGRDIQYF. The CDR3 bases are TGTGCCAGCAGCCCGACCGACGGGAGAGACATTCAGTACTTC.

The genes are TRBV6-1 and TRBJ2-3; the D is unclear. Trimming removed 3 bases from V and 4 bases from J, with 8 bases in between. Looked up from germline, CDR1 is MNHNS and CDR2 is SASEGT. The CDR3 covers 13 residues. The CDR3 loop is CASSDLMSDTQYF. The CDR3 DNA follows: TGTGCCAGCAGTGATCTCATGTCAGATACGCAGTATTTT.

V and J are TRBV11-3 and TRBJ1-6; 7 bases are a match to TRBD1. The germline V gene encodes CDR1 SGHNT and CDR2 YENEEA. V trimming: 5 bases; J trimming: 9 bases; junction bases outside the gene matches: 10. The CDR3 runs 15 residues. In DNA form, the CDR3 reads TGTGCCAGCAGCACCAGGGGGAGCGTGATTTCACCCCTCCACTTT. Its translation: CASSTRGSVISPLHF. Combining the CDR3 with reference TRBV11-3 and TRBJ1-6 gives the whole variable domain EAGVVQSPRYKIIEKKQPVAFWCNPISGHNTLYWYLQNLGQGPELLIRYENEEAVDDSQLPKDRFSAERLKGVDSTLKIQPAELGDSAVYLCASSTRGSVISPLHFGNGTRLTVT.

The CDR3 loop reads CASSPWTGGGGYTF. For the CDR3, the DNA is TGTGCCAGCAGCCCCTGGACAGGAGGAGGAGGCTACACCTTC. The chain recombines TRBV6-1 with TRBJ1-2; 7 positions agree with TRBD1. CDR1 is MNHNS, CDR2 SASEGT, per germline. Unmatched junction bases numbered 12, after V lost 6 bases and J lost 8 bases. This CDR3 is built from 14 residues.